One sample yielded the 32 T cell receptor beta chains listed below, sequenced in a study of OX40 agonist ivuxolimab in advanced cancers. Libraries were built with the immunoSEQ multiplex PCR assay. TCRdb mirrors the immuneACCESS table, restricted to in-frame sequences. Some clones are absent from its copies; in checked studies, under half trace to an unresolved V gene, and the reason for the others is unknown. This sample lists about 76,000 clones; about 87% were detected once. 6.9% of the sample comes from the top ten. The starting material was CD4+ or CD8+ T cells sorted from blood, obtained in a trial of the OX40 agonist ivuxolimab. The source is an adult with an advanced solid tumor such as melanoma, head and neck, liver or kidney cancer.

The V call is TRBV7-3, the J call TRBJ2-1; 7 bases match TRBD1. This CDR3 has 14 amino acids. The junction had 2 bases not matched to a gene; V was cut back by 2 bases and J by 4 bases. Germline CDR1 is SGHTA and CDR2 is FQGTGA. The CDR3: CASSLGTVYNEQFF. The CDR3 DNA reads TGTGCCAGCAGCTTAGGGACAGTATACAATGAGCAGTTCTTC.

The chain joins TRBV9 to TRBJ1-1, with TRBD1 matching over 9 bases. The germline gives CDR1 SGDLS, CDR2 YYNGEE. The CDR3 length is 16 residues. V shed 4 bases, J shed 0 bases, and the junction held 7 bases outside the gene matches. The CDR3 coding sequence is TGTGCCAGCAGCCGGGGACAGGGCCGATTGAACACTGAAGCTTTCTTT. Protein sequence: CASSRGQGRLNTEAFF.

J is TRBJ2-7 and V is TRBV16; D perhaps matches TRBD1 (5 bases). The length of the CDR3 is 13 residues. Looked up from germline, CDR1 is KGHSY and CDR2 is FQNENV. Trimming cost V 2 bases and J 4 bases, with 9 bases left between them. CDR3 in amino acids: CASSQQTDYEQYF. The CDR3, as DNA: TGTGCCAGCAGCCAACAGACAGATTACGAGCAGTACTTC. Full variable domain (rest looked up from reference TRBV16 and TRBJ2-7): GEEVAQTPKHLVRGEGQKAKLYCAPIKGHSYVFWYQQVLKNEFKFLISFQNENVFDETGMPKERFSAKCLPNSPCSLEIQATKLEDSAVYFCASSQQTDYEQYFGPGTRLTVT.

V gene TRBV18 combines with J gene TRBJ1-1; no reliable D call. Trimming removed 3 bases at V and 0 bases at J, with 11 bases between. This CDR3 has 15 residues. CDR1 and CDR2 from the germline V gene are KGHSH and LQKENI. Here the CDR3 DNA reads TGTGCCAGCTCACCGGTCGTATCTATGAACACTGAAGCTTTCTTT. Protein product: CASSPVVSMNTEAFF.

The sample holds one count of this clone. The CDR3 loop is CASSLALIGGTANTEAFF. CDR3 DNA: TGTGCCAGCAGCTTAGCGCTAATCGGCGGGACAGCAAACACTGAAGCTTTCTTT. The chain is built from TRBV7-8 and TRBJ1-1; TRBD1 matches 7 bases. The CDR3 has 18 amino acids. V shed 0 bases, J shed 2 bases, and the junction held 12 bases outside the gene matches. Germline V lookup: CDR1 SGHVS, CDR2 FQNEAQ.

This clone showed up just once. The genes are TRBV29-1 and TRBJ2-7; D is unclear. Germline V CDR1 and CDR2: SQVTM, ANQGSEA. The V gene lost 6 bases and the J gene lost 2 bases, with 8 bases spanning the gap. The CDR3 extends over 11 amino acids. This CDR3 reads CSVSGPYEQYF. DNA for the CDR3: TGCAGCGTATCAGGACCCTACGAGCAGTACTTC.

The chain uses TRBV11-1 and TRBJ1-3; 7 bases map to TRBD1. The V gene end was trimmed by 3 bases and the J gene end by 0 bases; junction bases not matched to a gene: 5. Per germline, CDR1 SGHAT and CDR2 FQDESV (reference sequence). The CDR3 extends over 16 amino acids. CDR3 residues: CASSFRDRYSGNTIYF. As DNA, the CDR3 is TGTGCCAGCAGCTTCCGGGACAGATACTCTGGAAACACCATATATTTT.

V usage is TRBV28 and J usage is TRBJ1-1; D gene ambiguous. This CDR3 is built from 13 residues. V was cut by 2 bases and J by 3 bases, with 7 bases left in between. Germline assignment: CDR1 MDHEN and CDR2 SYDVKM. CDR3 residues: CASSLGGDTEAFF. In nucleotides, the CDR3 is TGTGCCAGCAGTTTAGGTGGGGACACTGAAGCTTTCTTT.

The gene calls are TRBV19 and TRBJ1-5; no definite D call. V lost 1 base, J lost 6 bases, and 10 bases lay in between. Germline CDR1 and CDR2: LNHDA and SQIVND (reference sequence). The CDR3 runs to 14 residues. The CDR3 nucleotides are TGTGCCAGTAGTATAGTGGCCATCGGTCAGCCCCAGCATTTT. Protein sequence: CASSIVAIGQPQHF. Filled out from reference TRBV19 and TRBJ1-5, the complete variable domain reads DGGITQSPKYLFRKEGQNVTLSCEQNLNHDAMYWYRQDPGQGLRLIYYSQIVNDFQKGDIAEGYSVSREKKESFPLTVTSAQKNPTAFYLCASSIVAIGQPQHFGDGTRLSIL.

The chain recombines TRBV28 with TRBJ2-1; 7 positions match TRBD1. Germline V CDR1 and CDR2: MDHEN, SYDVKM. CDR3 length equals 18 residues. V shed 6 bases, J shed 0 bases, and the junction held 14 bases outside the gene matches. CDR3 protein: CASRLPKFRGISYNEQFF. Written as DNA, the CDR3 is TGTGCCAGCAGGTTACCTAAATTCAGGGGGATCTCCTACAATGAGCAGTTCTTC. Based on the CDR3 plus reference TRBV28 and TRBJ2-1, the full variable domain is DVKVTQSSRYLVKRTGEKVFLECVQDMDHENMFWYRQDPGLGLRLIYFSYDVKMKEKGDIPEGYSVSREKKERFSLILESASTNQTSMYLCASRLPKFRGISYNEQFFGPGTRLTVL.

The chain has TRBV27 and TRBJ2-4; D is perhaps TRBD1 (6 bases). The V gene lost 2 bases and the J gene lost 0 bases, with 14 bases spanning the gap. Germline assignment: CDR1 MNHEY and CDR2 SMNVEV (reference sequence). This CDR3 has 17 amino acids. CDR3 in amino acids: CASSLGSWGLAKNIQYF. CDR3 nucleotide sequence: TGTGCCAGCAGTTTAGGGTCCTGGGGGCTAGCCAAAAACATTCAGTACTTC.

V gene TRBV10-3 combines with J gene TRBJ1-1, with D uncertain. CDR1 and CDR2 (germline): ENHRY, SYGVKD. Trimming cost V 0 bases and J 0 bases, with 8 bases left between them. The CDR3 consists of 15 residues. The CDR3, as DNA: TGTGCCATCAGTGAGTCCGTCACCGTGAACACTGAAGCTTTCTTT. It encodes CAISESVTVNTEAFF.

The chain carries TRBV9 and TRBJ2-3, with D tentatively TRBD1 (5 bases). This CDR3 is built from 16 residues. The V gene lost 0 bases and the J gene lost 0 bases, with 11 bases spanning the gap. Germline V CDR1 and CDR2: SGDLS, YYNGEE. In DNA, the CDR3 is TGTGCCAGCAGCGTAGGAAGGGGCCCTAGCACAGATACGCAGTATTTT. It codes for CASSVGRGPSTDTQYF. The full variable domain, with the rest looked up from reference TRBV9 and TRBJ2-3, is DSGVTQTPKHLITATGQRVTLRCSPRSGDLSVYWYQQSLDQGLQFLIQYYNGEERAKGNILERFSAQQFPDLHSELNLSSLELGDSALYFCASSVGRGPSTDTQYFGPGTRLTVL.

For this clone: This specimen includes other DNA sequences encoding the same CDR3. The CDR3 region has the DNA TGCGCCAGCAGCTTAGTTCGGGACAGCGATTCCTACGAGCAGTACTTC. This gives the protein CASSLVRDSDSYEQYF. The J gene is TRBJ2-7, the V gene TRBV5-1, with 7 positions matching TRBD1. The germline gives CDR1 SGHRS, CDR2 YFSETQ. The CDR3 has 16 residues. V shed 2 bases, J shed 1 base, and the junction held 9 bases outside the gene matches.

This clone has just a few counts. The CDR3: CASSFMTGGAETQYF. The DNA for the CDR3 is TGTGCCAGCAGCTTCATGACAGGGGGCGCAGAGACCCAGTACTTC. V gene TRBV11-2 combines with J gene TRBJ2-5; 10 bases match TRBD1. The V gene's germline CDR1 is SGHAT and CDR2 FQNNGV. The CDR3 consists of 15 residues. V lost 3 bases to trimming and J lost 4 bases; unmatched junction nucleotides: 5. Complete variable domain (other parts from reference TRBV11-2 and TRBJ2-5): EAGVAQSPRYKIIEKRQSVAFWCNPISGHATLYWYQQILGQGPKLLIQFQNNGVVDDSQLPKDRFSAERLKGVDSTLKIQPAKLEDSAVYLCASSFMTGGAETQYFGPGTRLLVL.

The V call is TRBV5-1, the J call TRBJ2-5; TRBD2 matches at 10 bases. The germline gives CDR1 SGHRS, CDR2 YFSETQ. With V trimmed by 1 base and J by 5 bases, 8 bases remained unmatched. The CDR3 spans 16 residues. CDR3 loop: CASSLKASGGRETQYF. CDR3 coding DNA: TGCGCCAGCAGCTTGAAGGCTAGCGGGGGCAGGGAGACCCAGTACTTC.

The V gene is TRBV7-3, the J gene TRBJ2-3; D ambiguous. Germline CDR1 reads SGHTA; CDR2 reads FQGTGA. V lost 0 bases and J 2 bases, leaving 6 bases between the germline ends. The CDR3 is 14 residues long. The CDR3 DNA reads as TGTGCCAGCAGCTTAACCCGGAACACAGATACGCAGTATTTT. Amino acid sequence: CASSLTRNTDTQYF. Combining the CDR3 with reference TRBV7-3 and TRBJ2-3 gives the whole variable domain GAGVSQTPSNKVTEKGKYVELRCDPISGHTALYWYRQSLGQGPEFLIYFQGTGAADDSGLPNDRFFAVRPEGSVSTLKIQRTERGDSAVYLCASSLTRNTDTQYFGPGTRLTVL.

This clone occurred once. CDR3 in DNA: TGTGCCAGCAGTTTCTCCGGGAGCGCAACCATATATTTT. It is translated as CASSFSGSATIYF. The V and J genes are TRBV27 and TRBJ1-3; D not certain. This CDR3 is 13 amino acids long. Germline V lookup: CDR1 MNHEY, CDR2 SMNVEV (reference sequence). Trimming shortened V by 3 bases and J by 10 bases, and 13 bases separated the two germline ends.

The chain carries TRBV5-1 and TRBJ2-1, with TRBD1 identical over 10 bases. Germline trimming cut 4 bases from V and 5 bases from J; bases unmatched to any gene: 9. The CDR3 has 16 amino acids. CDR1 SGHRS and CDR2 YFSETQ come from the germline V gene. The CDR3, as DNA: TGCGCCAGCAGCGGACAGGGGGGCCCCACGGACAATGAGCAGTTCTTC. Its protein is CASSGQGGPTDNEQFF.

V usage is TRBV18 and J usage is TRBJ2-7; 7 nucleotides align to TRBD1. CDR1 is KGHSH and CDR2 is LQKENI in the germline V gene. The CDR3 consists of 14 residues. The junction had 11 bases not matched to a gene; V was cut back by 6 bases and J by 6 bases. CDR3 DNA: TGTGCCAGCTCTTCACAGGGGAATTACGCCGAGCAGTACTTC. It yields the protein CASSSQGNYAEQYF.

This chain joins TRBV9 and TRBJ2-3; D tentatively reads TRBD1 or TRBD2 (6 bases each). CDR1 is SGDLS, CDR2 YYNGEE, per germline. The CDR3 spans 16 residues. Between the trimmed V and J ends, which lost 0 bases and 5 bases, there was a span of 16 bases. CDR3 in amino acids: CASSVGGPRRGDTQYF. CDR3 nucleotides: TGTGCCAGCAGCGTAGGGGGGCCCCGGAGGGGAGATACGCAGTATTTT.

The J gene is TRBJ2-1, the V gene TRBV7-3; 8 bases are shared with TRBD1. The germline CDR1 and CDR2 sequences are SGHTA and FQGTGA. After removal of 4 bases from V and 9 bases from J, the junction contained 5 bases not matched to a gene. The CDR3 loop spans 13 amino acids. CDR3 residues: CASSSRGLGEQFF. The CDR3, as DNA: TGTGCCAGCAGCTCCAGGGGGCTGGGTGAGCAGTTCTTC.

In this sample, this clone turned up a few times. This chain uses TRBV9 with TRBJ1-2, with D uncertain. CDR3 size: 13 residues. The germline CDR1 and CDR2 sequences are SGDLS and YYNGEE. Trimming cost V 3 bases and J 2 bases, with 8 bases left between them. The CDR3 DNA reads TGTGCCAGCAGCGGGACGGTCAACTATGGCTACACCTTC. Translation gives CASSGTVNYGYTF. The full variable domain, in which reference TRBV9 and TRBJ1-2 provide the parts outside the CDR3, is DSGVTQTPKHLITATGQRVTLRCSPRSGDLSVYWYQQSLDQGLQFLIQYYNGEERAKGNILERFSAQQFPDLHSELNLSSLELGDSALYFCASSGTVNYGYTFGSGTRLTVV.

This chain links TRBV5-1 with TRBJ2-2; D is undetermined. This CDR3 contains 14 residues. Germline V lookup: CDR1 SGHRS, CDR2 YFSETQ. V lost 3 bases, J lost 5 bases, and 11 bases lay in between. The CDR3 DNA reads TGCGCCAGCAGCTACCTGGGTCGGACCGGGGAGCTGTTTTTT. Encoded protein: CASSYLGRTGELFF.

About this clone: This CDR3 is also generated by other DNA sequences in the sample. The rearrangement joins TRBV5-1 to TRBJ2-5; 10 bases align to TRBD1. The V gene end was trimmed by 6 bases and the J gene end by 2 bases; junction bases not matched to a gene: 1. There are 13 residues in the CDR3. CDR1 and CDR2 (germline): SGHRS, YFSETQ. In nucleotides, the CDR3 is TGCGCCAGCATGGGACAGGGGCAAGAGACCCAGTACTTC. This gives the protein CASMGQGQETQYF.

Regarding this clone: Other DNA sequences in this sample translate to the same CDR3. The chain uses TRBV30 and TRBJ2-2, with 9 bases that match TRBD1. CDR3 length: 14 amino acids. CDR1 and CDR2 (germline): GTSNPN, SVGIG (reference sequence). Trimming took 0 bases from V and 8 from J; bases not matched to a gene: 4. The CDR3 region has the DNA TGTGCCTGGAGTGTACAGGGGGCGGGGGGGGAGCTGTTTTTT. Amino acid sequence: CAWSVQGAGGELFF.

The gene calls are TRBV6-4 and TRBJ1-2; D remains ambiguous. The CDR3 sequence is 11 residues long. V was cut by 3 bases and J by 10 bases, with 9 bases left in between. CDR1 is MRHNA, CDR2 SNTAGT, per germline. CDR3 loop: CASSEAGAYTF. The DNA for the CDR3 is TGTGCCAGCAGTGAGGCAGGAGCCTACACCTTC.

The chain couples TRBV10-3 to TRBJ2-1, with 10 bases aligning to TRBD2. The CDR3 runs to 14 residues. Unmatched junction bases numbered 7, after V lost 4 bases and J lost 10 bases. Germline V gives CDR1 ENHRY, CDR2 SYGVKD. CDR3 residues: CAISVLAGVGEQFF. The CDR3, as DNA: TGTGCCATCAGTGTCCTAGCGGGAGTCGGAGAGCAGTTCTTC.

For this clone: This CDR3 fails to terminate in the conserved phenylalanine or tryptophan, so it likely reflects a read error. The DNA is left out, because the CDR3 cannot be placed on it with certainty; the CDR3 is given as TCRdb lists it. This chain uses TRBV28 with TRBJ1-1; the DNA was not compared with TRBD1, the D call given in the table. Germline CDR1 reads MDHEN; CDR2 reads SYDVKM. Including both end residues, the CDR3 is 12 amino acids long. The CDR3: CATRLGRQALSI.

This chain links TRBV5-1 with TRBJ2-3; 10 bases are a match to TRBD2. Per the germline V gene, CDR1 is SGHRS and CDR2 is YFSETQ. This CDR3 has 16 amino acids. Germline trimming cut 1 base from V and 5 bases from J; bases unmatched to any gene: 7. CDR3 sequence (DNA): TGCGCCAGCAGCTTGCCTAGCGGGAGAGGGTTAGATACGCAGTATTTT. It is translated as CASSLPSGRGLDTQYF.

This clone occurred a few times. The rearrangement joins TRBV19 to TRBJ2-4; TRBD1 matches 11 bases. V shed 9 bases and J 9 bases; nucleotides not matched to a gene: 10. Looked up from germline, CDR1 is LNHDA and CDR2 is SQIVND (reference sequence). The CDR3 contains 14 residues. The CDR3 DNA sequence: TGTGCCAGCAAATCCGGGACAGGGGGTGTCATTCAGTACTTC. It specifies CASKSGTGGVIQYF.

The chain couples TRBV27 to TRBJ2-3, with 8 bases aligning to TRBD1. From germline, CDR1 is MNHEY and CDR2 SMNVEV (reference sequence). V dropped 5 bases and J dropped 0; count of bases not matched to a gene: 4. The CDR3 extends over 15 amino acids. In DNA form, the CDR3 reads TGTGCCAGCAGTCATCGGACAGGGAGCACAGATACGCAGTATTTT. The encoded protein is CASSHRTGSTDTQYF.